This is a list of T cell receptor beta chains from one sample in a study of regulatory T cells in long-lasting Graves disease. TCRdb processed the multiplex PCR reads anew with MiXCR; each CDR3 protein has one entry. The sample includes over 400,000 distinct CDR3 sequences, about 15% of them seen just once. Another study also made use of these data, one on T cells in Graves' hyperthyroidism and ophthalmopathy.

The sample here was peripheral blood mononuclear cells (PBMCs), taken at new diagnosis, from a patient treated with antithyroid drugs. These receptors were obtained from a woman aged 45-60 years with Graves disease. CDR3s include the opening cysteine and the closing phenylalanine or tryptophan. D genes are given only for firm matches. The listing skips clone size in some rows; elsewhere it reads once, few, many or a size class.

v_call clone_size d_call cdr3_aa
TRBV19 . . CASSSNAGGATEAFF
TRBV27 many . CASRLSPNTGELFF
TRBV28 many . CASQRAQYSNQPQHF
TRBV27 many . CASSLAGSYQETQYF
TRBV20-1 many TRBD2 CSARAQAGLPYNEQFF
TRBV5-1 few . CASSQDDFGQPQHF
TRBV12-3/TRBV12-4 many . CASSYQGYEQYF
TRBV7-3 many TRBD2 CASSLNSGPARGELFF
TRBV13 . TRBD2 CASSSGIELAGTYEQYF
TRBV7-2 . . CASSSTVGLALAKNIQYF
TRBV20-1 many . CSARDLKPTAHPYEQYF
TRBV7-9 . TRBD2 CASSLTSRPSGAQETQYF
TRBV28 many . CASSSLDRMNTEAFF
TRBV19 few . CASSPRTQKLFF
TRBV28 many TRBD1 CASSFPLAGGRNTEAFF
TRBV27 many . CASRPWGNTEAFF
TRBV28 many TRBD2 CASGLAHYEQYF
TRBV19 few . CASTQDRGNYGYTF
TRBV20-1 few TRBD1 CSASSGTGASGSGANVLTF
TRBV4-1 few TRBD1 CASSQEWQGANTGELFF
TRBV27 few TRBD1 CASSLYPQGGEKLFF
TRBV4-1 many . CASSQEEGWRPQHF
TRBV5-1 many TRBD1 CASSPRQGPRGADTQYF
TRBV20-1 . TRBD2 CSARAAGGTDTQYF
TRBV12-3/TRBV12-4 many . CASSLNRPYEQYF
TRBV3-1 many . CASSQEGAYEQYF
TRBV20-1 many TRBD2 CSLTSGILNEQFF
TRBV3-1 many . CASRADYYNEQFF
TRBV2 many TRBD1 CASRLGQVQNYGYTF